This is a list of T cell receptor beta chains from one sample in a study of CD4 and CD8 cells across lung adenocarcinoma regions. In TCRdb, the PCR reads were re-called with MiXCR into one record per CDR3 protein. The sample lists about 9,000 distinct CDR3 sequences; 40% to 55% were seen once. The sequencing input was CD4+ T cells from the margin of a lung tumor. The source of these receptors is a female donor with lung adenocarcinoma. The CD4 and CD8 labels of this study may be unreliable. The CDR3 runs from the conserved cysteine through the conserved F or W. Fields, in order: J gene, V gene, clone size, D gene, CDR3 protein, CDR3 DNA. D genes are given only for firm matches. Clone size is given for some rows only: seen once, a few or many times, or a class if the clone is expanded.

j_call: TRBJ2-3
v_call: TRBV10-3
clone_size: NA
d_call: NA
cdr3_aa: CATRQGRGTDTQYF
cdr3_nt: TGTGCCACGCGGCAAGGGAGAGGGACAGATACGCAGTATTTT

j_call: TRBJ2-3
v_call: TRBV9
clone_size: NA
d_call: NA
cdr3_aa: CASSGADTQYF
cdr3_nt: TGTGCCAGCAGTGGTGCAGATACGCAGTATTTT

j_call: TRBJ1-2
v_call: TRBV6-1
clone_size: medium-sized
d_call: NA
cdr3_aa: CASTRTGYGYTF
cdr3_nt: TGTGCCAGCACAAGAACAGGGTACGGCTACACCTTC

j_call: TRBJ2-2
v_call: TRBV29-1
clone_size: NA
d_call: NA
cdr3_aa: CSVGRVNTGELFF
cdr3_nt: TGCAGCGTTGGTAGGGTTAACACCGGGGAGCTGTTTTTT

j_call: TRBJ2-7
v_call: TRBV14
clone_size: few
d_call: NA
cdr3_aa: CASSQVGGLSSYEQYF
cdr3_nt: TGTGCCAGCAGCCAAGTGGGGGGGCTGAGCTCCTACGAGCAGTACTTC

j_call: TRBJ1-5
v_call: TRBV6-1
clone_size: NA
d_call: NA
cdr3_aa: CASSPDQGGHQPQHF
cdr3_nt: TGTGCCAGCAGTCCCGATCAGGGTGGGCATCAGCCCCAGCATTTT

j_call: TRBJ2-5
v_call: TRBV7-2
clone_size: NA
d_call: NA
cdr3_aa: CASRGDGGRGKETQYF
cdr3_nt: TGTGCCAGCAGGGGGGACGGGGGGCGAGGCAAAGAGACGCAGTACTTC

j_call: TRBJ2-3
v_call: TRBV10-3
clone_size: NA
d_call: NA
cdr3_aa: CAGTAGREPETQYF
cdr3_nt: TGTGCGGGCACCGCGGGACGGGAACCAGAGACGCAGTATTTC

j_call: TRBJ2-2
v_call: TRBV14
clone_size: many
d_call: TRBD2
cdr3_aa: CASSLKTSGIRELFF
cdr3_nt: TGTGCCAGCAGCCTTAAGACTAGCGGGATCCGGGAGCTGTTTTTT

j_call: TRBJ2-6
v_call: TRBV7-8
clone_size: NA
d_call: TRBD1
cdr3_aa: CASDRTGTGANVLTF
cdr3_nt: TGTGCCAGCGATCGGACAGGGACAGGGGCCAACGTCCTGACTTTC

j_call: TRBJ2-6
v_call: TRBV6-1
clone_size: NA
d_call: NA
cdr3_aa: CASRAGASGANVLTF
cdr3_nt: TGTGCCAGCAGAGCCGGTGCTTCTGGGGCCAACGTCCTGACTTTC

j_call: TRBJ2-7
v_call: TRBV10-3
clone_size: few
d_call: TRBD1
cdr3_aa: CATRGGQKDEQYF
cdr3_nt: TGTGCCACAAGAGGGGGACAGAAGGATGAGCAGTACTTC

j_call: TRBJ2-1
v_call: TRBV9
clone_size: once
d_call: NA
cdr3_aa: CASSVEVGLSNEQFF
cdr3_nt: TGTGCCAGCAGCGTAGAGGTGGGACTTTCCAATGAGCAGTTCTTC

j_call: TRBJ2-1
v_call: TRBV6-5
clone_size: NA
d_call: NA
cdr3_aa: CASSYLNEQFF
cdr3_nt: TGTGCCAGCAGTTACTTGAATGAGCAGTTCTTC

j_call: TRBJ1-5
v_call: TRBV6-1
clone_size: NA
d_call: NA
cdr3_aa: CASSEQHLIDQPQHF
cdr3_nt: TGTGCCAGCAGTGAACAACACTTGATCGATCAGCCCCAGCATTTT

j_call: TRBJ1-2
v_call: TRBV6-1
clone_size: many
d_call: NA
cdr3_aa: CASSEALRQYFYGYTF
cdr3_nt: TGTGCCAGCAGTGAAGCTTTGCGACAGTACTTCTATGGCTACACCTTC

j_call: TRBJ2-1
v_call: TRBV7-8
clone_size: few
d_call: NA
cdr3_aa: CASSLAGGRYNEQFF
cdr3_nt: TGTGCCAGCAGCTTAGCCGGGGGCCGTTACAATGAGCAGTTCTTC

j_call: TRBJ2-3
v_call: TRBV6-1
clone_size: few
d_call: NA
cdr3_aa: CASTLRDSTDTQYF
cdr3_nt: TGTGCCAGCACCCTACGGGACTCCACAGATACGCAGTATTTT

j_call: TRBJ1-1
v_call: TRBV7-6
clone_size: few
d_call: TRBD1
cdr3_aa: CASSPGQLNTEAFF
cdr3_nt: TGTGCCAGCAGCCCGGGACAGTTGAACACTGAAGCTTTCTTT

j_call: TRBJ2-5
v_call: TRBV7-2
clone_size: medium-sized
d_call: NA
cdr3_aa: CASSFQGTSRAETQYF
cdr3_nt: TGTGCCAGCAGCTTCCAGGGCACTAGTCGGGCGGAGACCCAGTACTTC

j_call: TRBJ2-3
v_call: TRBV6-1
clone_size: NA
d_call: TRBD1
cdr3_aa: CPSRGRRGKDTQYF
cdr3_nt: TGTCCCAGCAGGGGGCGGCGAGGCAAAGATACTCAGTACTTT

j_call: TRBJ2-3
v_call: TRBV27
clone_size: NA
d_call: NA
cdr3_aa: CASSMGSGATDTQYF
cdr3_nt: TGTGCCAGCAGTATGGGGAGCGGAGCCACAGATACGCAGTATTTC

j_call: TRBJ1-1
v_call: TRBV6-4
clone_size: NA
d_call: NA
cdr3_aa: CASSDSTENTEAFF
cdr3_nt: TGTGCCAGCAGTGACTCGACGGAGAACACTGAAGCTTTCTTT

j_call: TRBJ2-5
v_call: TRBV6-1
clone_size: medium-sized
d_call: TRBD2
cdr3_aa: CASSEFGLAASKETQYF
cdr3_nt: TGTGCCAGCAGTGAATTCGGACTAGCGGCTAGCAAGGAGACCCAGTACTTC

j_call: TRBJ1-6
v_call: TRBV6-1
clone_size: many
d_call: TRBD1
cdr3_aa: CASSPSGQFNSPLHF
cdr3_nt: TGTGCCAGCAGTCCTTCGGGACAGTTTAATTCACCCCTCCACTTT

j_call: TRBJ2-7
v_call: TRBV6-1
clone_size: medium-sized
d_call: TRBD2
cdr3_aa: CASSATSGSTYEQYF
cdr3_nt: TGTGCCAGCAGTGCGACTAGCGGGAGTACGTACGAGCAGTACTTC

j_call: TRBJ2-7
v_call: TRBV10-3
clone_size: medium-sized
d_call: TRBD1
cdr3_aa: CAISQTGYEQYF
cdr3_nt: TGTGCCATCAGCCAGACAGGGTACGAGCAGTACTTC

j_call: TRBJ2-1
v_call: TRBV6-5
clone_size: medium-sized
d_call: TRBD2
cdr3_aa: CASSYREGSNEQFF
cdr3_nt: TGTGCCAGCAGTTACAGGGAGGGATCCAATGAGCAGTTCTTC

j_call: TRBJ2-1
v_call: TRBV6-1
clone_size: NA
d_call: NA
cdr3_aa: CASSGGIPRLRGEQFF
cdr3_nt: TGTGCCAGCAGTGGGGGGATCCCGCGATTAAGGGGTGAGCAGTTCTTC

j_call: TRBJ2-1
v_call: TRBV9
clone_size: NA
d_call: NA
cdr3_aa: CASSLQGGRANEQFF
cdr3_nt: TGTGCCAGCAGCCTCCAAGGGGGGAGGGCCAATGAGCAGTTCTTC

j_call: TRBJ2-4
v_call: TRBV27
clone_size: once
d_call: NA
cdr3_aa: CARRSRAKNTQYF
cdr3_nt: TGTGCCAGGAGGTCGAGAGCTAAAAACACTCAGTACTTC

j_call: TRBJ2-3
v_call: TRBV27
clone_size: NA
d_call: NA
cdr3_aa: CGSNSWAGAKDTQYF
cdr3_nt: TGTGGCAGCAACTCCTGGGCGGGGGCCAAAGACACTCAGTATTTT

j_call: TRBJ2-3
v_call: TRBV11-2
clone_size: NA
d_call: NA
cdr3_aa: CASSRLGTQYF
cdr3_nt: TGTGCCAGCAGCCGACTGGGTACGCAGTATTTT

j_call: TRBJ1-3
v_call: TRBV6-1
clone_size: few
d_call: NA
cdr3_aa: CASSRSSPSSGNTIYF
cdr3_nt: TGTGCCAGCAGCCGTAGTTCACCTAGCTCTGGAAACACCATATATTTT

j_call: TRBJ2-3
v_call: TRBV7-2
clone_size: NA
d_call: NA
cdr3_aa: CASSLITSTDTQYF
cdr3_nt: TGTGCCAGCAGCTTAATTACTAGCACAGATACGCAGTATTTT

j_call: TRBJ2-1
v_call: TRBV6-4
clone_size: NA
d_call: TRBD1
cdr3_aa: CASSDSAGGYNEQFF
cdr3_nt: TGTGCCAGCAGTGACTCGGCAGGGGGCTACAATGAGCAGTTCTTC

j_call: TRBJ2-7
v_call: TRBV10-3
clone_size: NA
d_call: TRBD2
cdr3_aa: CAISEPPSGTSSYEQYF
cdr3_nt: TGTGCCATCAGCGAACCACCTAGCGGGACCAGCTCCTACGAGCAGTACTTC

j_call: TRBJ1-5
v_call: TRBV6-1
clone_size: NA
d_call: NA
cdr3_aa: CASRRGADSNQPQHF
cdr3_nt: TGTGCCAGCAGGAGGGGGGCGGATAGCAATCAGCCCCAGCATTTT

j_call: TRBJ2-2
v_call: TRBV9
clone_size: NA
d_call: NA
cdr3_aa: CASSVLGTGRTGELFF
cdr3_nt: TGTGCCAGCAGCGTACTGGGGACTGGACGAACCGGGGAGCTGTTTTTT

j_call: TRBJ2-5
v_call: TRBV6-5
clone_size: few
d_call: NA
cdr3_aa: CASSYNQETQYF
cdr3_nt: TGTGCCAGCAGTTATAACCAAGAGACCCAGTACTTC

j_call: TRBJ2-1
v_call: TRBV6-1
clone_size: NA
d_call: TRBD1
cdr3_aa: CASSEALPGQGFLNEQFF
cdr3_nt: TGTGCCAGCAGTGAAGCGCTTCCTGGACAGGGTTTCCTCAATGAGCAGTTCTTC

j_call: TRBJ1-2
v_call: TRBV6-1
clone_size: few
d_call: TRBD1
cdr3_aa: CASSPQGEGYYGYTF
cdr3_nt: TGTGCCAGCAGCCCACAGGGGGAAGGCTACTATGGCTACACCTTC

j_call: TRBJ2-2
v_call: TRBV6-2/TRBV6-3
clone_size: NA
d_call: TRBD2
cdr3_aa: CASSSRLAVTGELFF
cdr3_nt: TGTGCCAGCAGTTCGAGACTAGCGGTCACCGGGGAGCTGTTTTTT

j_call: TRBJ2-6
v_call: TRBV28
clone_size: NA
d_call: NA
cdr3_aa: CASSLGESGAYVLYF
cdr3_nt: TGTGCCAGCAGTTTAGGAGAATCTGGGGCCTACGTCCTGTATTTC

j_call: TRBJ2-1
v_call: TRBV6-5
clone_size: NA
d_call: TRBD2
cdr3_aa: CASSYTAGGYNEQFF
cdr3_nt: TGTGCCAGCAGTTACACAGCGGGAGGGTACAATGAGCAGTTCTTC

j_call: TRBJ2-2
v_call: TRBV9
clone_size: NA
d_call: TRBD2
cdr3_aa: CASSVVSGSTGELFF
cdr3_nt: TGTGCCAGCAGCGTAGTTAGCGGGAGCACCGGGGAGCTGTTTTTT

j_call: TRBJ1-6
v_call: TRBV6-5
clone_size: NA
d_call: NA
cdr3_aa: CASSYRGNSPLHF
cdr3_nt: TGTGCCAGCAGTTACCGCGGTAATTCACCCCTCCACTTT

j_call: TRBJ1-1
v_call: TRBV3-1
clone_size: few
d_call: NA
cdr3_aa: CASSQGVRTEAFF
cdr3_nt: TGTGCCAGCAGCCAAGGAGTGAGGACTGAAGCTTTCTTT

j_call: TRBJ2-5
v_call: TRBV5-6
clone_size: many
d_call: NA
cdr3_aa: CASSLVGGQDPVGTQYF
cdr3_nt: TGTGCCAGCAGCTTGGTGGGTGGGCAGGACCCCGTGGGGACCCAGTACTTC

j_call: TRBJ2-3
v_call: TRBV10-1
clone_size: NA
d_call: TRBD2
cdr3_aa: CGRTREGLRGDTQYF
cdr3_nt: TGCGGCAGGACCCGGGAGGGCCTAAGAGGAGATACGCAGTATTTC

j_call: TRBJ1-2
v_call: TRBV28
clone_size: NA
d_call: NA
cdr3_aa: CASSFNTYGYTF
cdr3_nt: TGTGCCAGCAGTTTCAATACCTATGGCTACACCTTC

j_call: TRBJ1-1
v_call: TRBV6-2/TRBV6-3
clone_size: NA
d_call: TRBD1
cdr3_aa: CASSSGTAREAFF
cdr3_nt: TGTGCCAGCAGTTCAGGGACAGCCCGTGAAGCTTTCTTT

j_call: TRBJ1-2
v_call: TRBV6-1
clone_size: medium-sized
d_call: NA
cdr3_aa: CASIQHTSGGKGYTF
cdr3_nt: TGTGCCAGCATCCAACACACATCCGGGGGGAAAGGCTACACCTTC

j_call: TRBJ2-3
v_call: TRBV6-1
clone_size: medium-sized
d_call: NA
cdr3_aa: CASSEEGDTQYF
cdr3_nt: TGTGCCAGCAGCGAAGAGGGAGATACGCAGTATTTT

j_call: TRBJ1-1
v_call: TRBV6-1
clone_size: many
d_call: NA
cdr3_aa: CASSEGTAQRTEAFF
cdr3_nt: TGTGCCAGCAGTGAAGGGACGGCTCAGAGAACTGAAGCTTTCTTT

j_call: TRBJ2-5
v_call: TRBV6-1
clone_size: NA
d_call: NA
cdr3_aa: CASSEQQETLSF
cdr3_nt: TGTGCCAGCAGTGAACAACAAGAGACCCTGTCCTTC

j_call: TRBJ1-2
v_call: TRBV6-1
clone_size: medium-sized
d_call: NA
cdr3_aa: CASALDSHNYGYTF
cdr3_nt: TGTGCCAGCGCGCTGGACAGCCATAACTATGGCTACACCTTC

j_call: TRBJ2-7
v_call: TRBV4-1
clone_size: NA
d_call: TRBD2
cdr3_aa: CASSQAGTSGIYEQYF
cdr3_nt: TGCGCCAGCAGCCAAGCCGGGACTAGCGGGATATACGAGCAGTACTTC

j_call: TRBJ2-3
v_call: TRBV6-1
clone_size: many
d_call: TRBD1
cdr3_aa: CASARDRNTDTQYF
cdr3_nt: TGTGCCAGCGCCCGGGACAGAAACACAGATACGCAGTATTTT

j_call: TRBJ1-1
v_call: TRBV6-1
clone_size: many
d_call: NA
cdr3_aa: CASSPNSNTEAFF
cdr3_nt: TGTGCCAGCAGTCCGAACTCGAACACTGAAGCTTTCTTT